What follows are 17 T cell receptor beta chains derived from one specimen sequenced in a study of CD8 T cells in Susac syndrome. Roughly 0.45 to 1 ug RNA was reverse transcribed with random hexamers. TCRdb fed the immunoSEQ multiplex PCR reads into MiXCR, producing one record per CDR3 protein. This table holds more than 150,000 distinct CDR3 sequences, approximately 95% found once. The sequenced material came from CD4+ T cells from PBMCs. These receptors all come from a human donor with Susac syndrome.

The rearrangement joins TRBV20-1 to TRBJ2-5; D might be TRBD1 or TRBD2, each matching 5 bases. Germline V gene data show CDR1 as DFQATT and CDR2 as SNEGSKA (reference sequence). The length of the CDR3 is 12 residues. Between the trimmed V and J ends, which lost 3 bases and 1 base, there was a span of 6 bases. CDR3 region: CSARGTQETQYF. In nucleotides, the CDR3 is TGCAGTGCTAGGGGGACCCAAGAGACCCAGTACTTC.

The CDR3 nucleotides are TGTGCCAGCAGAACCACAGGGGGCTATGGCTACACCTTC. Protein sequence: CASRTTGGYGYTF. This sequence joins TRBV2 and TRBJ1-2; TRBD1 matches 8 bases. Germline trimming cut 6 bases from V and 4 bases from J; bases unmatched to any gene: 4. The germline CDR1 and CDR2 sequences are SNHLY and FYNNEI. The CDR3 totals 13 residues.

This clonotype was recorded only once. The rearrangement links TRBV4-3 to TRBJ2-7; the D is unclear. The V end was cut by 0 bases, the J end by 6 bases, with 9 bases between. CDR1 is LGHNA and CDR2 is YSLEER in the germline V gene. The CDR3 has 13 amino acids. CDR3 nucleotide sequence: TGCGCCAGCAGCCAAGATCGCCCCAGCGAGCAGTACTTC. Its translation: CASSQDRPSEQYF.

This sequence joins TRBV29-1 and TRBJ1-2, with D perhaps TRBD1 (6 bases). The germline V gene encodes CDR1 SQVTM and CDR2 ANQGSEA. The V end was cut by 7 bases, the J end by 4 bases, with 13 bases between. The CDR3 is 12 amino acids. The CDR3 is CSDQGSSYGYTF. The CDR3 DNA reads TGCAGCGACCAGGGGTCGTCCTATGGCTACACCTTC.

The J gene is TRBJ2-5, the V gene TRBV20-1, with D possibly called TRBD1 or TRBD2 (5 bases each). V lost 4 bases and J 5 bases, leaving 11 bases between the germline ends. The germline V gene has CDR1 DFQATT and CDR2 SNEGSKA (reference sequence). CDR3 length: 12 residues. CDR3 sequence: CSANGAGETQYF. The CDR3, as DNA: TGCAGTGCTAACGGGGCCGGGGAGACCCAGTACTTC.

The CDR3 region has the DNA TGCGCCAGCAGCCAAGATTATCAACAGAGGCTCCACTTT. It specifies CASSQDYQQRLHF. V is TRBV4-3 and J is TRBJ1-6; D is undetermined. Trimming pared 0 bases from V and 16 bases from J, leaving 13 bases between. Germline CDR1 is LGHNA and CDR2 is YSLEER. The CDR3 runs 13 residues.

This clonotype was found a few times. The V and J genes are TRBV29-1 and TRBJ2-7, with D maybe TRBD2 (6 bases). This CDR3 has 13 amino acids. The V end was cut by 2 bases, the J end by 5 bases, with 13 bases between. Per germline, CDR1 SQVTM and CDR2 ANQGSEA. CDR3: CSVELALVDEQYF. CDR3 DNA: TGCAGCGTTGAACTAGCGCTAGTGGACGAGCAGTACTTC.

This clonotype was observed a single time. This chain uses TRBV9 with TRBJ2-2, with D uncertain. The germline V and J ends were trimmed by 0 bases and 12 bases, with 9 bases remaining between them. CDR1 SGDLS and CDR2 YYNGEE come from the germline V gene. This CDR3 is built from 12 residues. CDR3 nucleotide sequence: TGTGCCAGCAGCGTAGACGACACACAGCTGTTTTTT. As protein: CASSVDDTQLFF.

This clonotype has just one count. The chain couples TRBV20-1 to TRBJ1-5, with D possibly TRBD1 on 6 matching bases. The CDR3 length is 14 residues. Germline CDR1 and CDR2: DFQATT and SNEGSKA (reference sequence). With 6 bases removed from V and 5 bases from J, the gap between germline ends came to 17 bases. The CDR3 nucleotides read TGCAGTGCCAGGGGCCCGCAGGCGGATCAGCCCCAGCATTTT. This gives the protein CSARGPQADQPQHF.

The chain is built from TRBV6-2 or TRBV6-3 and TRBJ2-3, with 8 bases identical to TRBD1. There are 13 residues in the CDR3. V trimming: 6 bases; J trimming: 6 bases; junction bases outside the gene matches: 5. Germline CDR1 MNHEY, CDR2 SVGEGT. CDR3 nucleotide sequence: TGTGCCAGCAGCGCCTACAGGGGGGATACGCAGTATTTT. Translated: CASSAYRGDTQYF.

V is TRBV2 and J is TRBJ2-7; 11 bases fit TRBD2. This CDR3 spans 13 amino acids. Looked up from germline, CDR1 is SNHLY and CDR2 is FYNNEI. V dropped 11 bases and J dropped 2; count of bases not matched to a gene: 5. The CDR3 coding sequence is TGTGCCCGAGGGACTAGCGGTCCCTACGAGCAGTACTTC. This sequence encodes CARGTSGPYEQYF.

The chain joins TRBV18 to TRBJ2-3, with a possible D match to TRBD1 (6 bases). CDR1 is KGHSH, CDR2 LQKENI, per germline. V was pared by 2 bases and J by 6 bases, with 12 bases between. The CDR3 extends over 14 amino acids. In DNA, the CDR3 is TGTGCCAGCTCACCAACAGCAGGGGTGGATACGCAGTATTTT. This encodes CASSPTAGVDTQYF.

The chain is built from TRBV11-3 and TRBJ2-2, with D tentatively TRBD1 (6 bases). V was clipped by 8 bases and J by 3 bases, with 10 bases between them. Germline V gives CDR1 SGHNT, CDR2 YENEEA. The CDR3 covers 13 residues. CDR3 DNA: TGTGCCAGCGGTGAGGGGGACACCGGGGAGCTGTTTTTT. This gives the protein CASGEGDTGELFF. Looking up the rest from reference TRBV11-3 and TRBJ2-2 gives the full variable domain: EAGVVQSPRYKIIEKKQPVAFWCNPISGHNTLYWYLQNLGQGPELLIRYENEEAVDDSQLPKDRFSAERLKGVDSTLKIQPAELGDSAVYLCASGEGDTGELFFGEGSRLTVL.

In DNA form, the CDR3 reads TGCAGCGTTGGTCAAGGGGACTACGAGCAGTACTTC. Translating gives CSVGQGDYEQYF. This chain links TRBV29-1 with TRBJ2-7; D possibly corresponds to TRBD1 (5 bases). The CDR3 has 12 amino acids. Deletions cut 4 bases from V and 3 bases from J, with 10 bases between. Germline CDR1 reads SQVTM; CDR2 reads ANQGSEA.

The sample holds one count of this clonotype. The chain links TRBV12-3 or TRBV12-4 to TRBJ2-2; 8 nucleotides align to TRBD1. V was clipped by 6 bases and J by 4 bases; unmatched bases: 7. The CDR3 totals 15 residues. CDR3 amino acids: CASSPWDRSTGELFF. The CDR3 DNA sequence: TGTGCCAGCAGCCCTTGGGACAGGAGCACCGGGGAGCTGTTTTTT.

In DNA form, the CDR3 reads TGTGCCAGCAGCGTAGGGAGCGCAAGCTCCTACGAGCAGTACTTC. Amino acid sequence: CASSVGSASSYEQYF. The chain carries TRBV9 and TRBJ2-7; D uncertain. V lost 0 bases and J 0 bases, leaving 10 bases between the germline ends. CDR3 length: 15 residues. CDR1 and CDR2 (germline): SGDLS, YYNGEE.

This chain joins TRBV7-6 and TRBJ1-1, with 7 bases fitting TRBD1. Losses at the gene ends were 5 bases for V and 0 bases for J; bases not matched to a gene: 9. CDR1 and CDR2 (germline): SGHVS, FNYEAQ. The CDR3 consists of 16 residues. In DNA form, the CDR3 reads TGTGCCAGCAGCCAGGGGGTACGGAGTTTGAACACTGAAGCTTTCTTT. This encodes CASSQGVRSLNTEAFF. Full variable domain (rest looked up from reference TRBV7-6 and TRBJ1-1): GAGVSQSPRYKVTKRGQDVALRCDPISGHVSLYWYRQALGQGPEFLTYFNYEAQQDKSGLPNDRFSAERPEGSISTLTIQRTEQRDSAMYRCASSQGVRSLNTEAFFGQGTRLTVV.